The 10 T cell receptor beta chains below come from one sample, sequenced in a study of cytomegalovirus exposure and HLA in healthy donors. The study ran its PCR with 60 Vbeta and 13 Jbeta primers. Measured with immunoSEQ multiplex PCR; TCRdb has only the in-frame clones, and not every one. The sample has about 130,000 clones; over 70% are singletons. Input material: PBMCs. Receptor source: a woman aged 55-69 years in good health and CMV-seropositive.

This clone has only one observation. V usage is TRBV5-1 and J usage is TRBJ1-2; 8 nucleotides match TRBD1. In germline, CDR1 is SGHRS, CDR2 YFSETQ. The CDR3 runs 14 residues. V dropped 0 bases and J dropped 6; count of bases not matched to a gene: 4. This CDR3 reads CASSLGQGAHGYTF. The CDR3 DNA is TGCGCCAGCAGCTTGGGGCAGGGGGCACATGGCTACACCTTC.

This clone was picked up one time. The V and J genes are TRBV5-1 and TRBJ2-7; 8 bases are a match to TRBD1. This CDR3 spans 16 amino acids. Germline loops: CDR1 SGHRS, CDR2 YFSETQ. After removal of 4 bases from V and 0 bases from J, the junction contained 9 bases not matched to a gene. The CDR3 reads CASSGPGTGSSYEQYF. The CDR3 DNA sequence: TGCGCCAGCAGCGGTCCCGGGACAGGATCCTCCTACGAGCAGTACTTC.

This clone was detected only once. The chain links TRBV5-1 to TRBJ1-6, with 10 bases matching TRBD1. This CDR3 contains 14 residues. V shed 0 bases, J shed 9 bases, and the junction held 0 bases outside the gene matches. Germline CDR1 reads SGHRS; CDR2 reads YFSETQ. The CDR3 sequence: CASSLGQGASPLHF. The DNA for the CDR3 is TGCGCCAGCAGCTTGGGACAGGGGGCTTCACCCCTCCACTTT.

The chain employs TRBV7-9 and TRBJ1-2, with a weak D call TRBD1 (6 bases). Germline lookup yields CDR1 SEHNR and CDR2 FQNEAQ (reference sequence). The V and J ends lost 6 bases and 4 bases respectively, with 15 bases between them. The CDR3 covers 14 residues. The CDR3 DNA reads TGTGCCAGCAGACCGGACGGGGGGGCCTATGGCTACACCTTC. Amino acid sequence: CASRPDGGAYGYTF.

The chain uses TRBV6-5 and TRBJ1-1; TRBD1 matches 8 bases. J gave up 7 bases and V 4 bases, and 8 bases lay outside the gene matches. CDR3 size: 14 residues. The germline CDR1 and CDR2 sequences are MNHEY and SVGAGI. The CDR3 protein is CASSSADRDGEAFF. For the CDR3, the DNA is TGTGCCAGCAGTTCCGCGGACAGGGATGGTGAAGCTTTCTTT.

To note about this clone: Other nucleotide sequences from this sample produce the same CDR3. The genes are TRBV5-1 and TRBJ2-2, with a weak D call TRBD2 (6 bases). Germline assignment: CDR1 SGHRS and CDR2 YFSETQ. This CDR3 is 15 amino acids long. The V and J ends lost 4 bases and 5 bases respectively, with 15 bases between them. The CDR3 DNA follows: TGCGCCAGCAGCAGTCCCGGGGGTCGGACCGGGGAGCTGTTTTTT. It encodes CASSSPGGRTGELFF.

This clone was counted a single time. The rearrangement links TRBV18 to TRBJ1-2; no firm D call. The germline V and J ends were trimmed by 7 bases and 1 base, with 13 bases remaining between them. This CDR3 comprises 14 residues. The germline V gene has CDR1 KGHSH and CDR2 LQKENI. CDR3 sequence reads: CASYSGDFNYGYTF. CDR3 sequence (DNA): TGTGCCAGCTACTCAGGTGATTTTAACTATGGCTACACCTTC. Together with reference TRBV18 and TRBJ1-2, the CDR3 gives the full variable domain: NAGVMQNPRHLVRRRGQEARLRCSPMKGHSHVYWYRQLPEEGLKFMVYLQKENIIDESGMPKERFSAEFPKEGPSILRIQQVVRGDSAAYFCASYSGDFNYGYTFGSGTRLTVV.

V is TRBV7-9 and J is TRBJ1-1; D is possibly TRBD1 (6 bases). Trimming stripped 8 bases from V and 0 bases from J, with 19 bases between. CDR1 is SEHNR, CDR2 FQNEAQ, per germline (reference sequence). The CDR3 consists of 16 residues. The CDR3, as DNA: TGTGCCAGCGGCGGACAGCTAACACTTTTGAACACTGAAGCTTTCTTT. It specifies CASGGQLTLLNTEAFF. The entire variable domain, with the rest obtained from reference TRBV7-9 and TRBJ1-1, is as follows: DTGVSQNPRHKITKRGQNVTFRCDPISEHNRLYWYRQTLGQGPEFLTYFQNEAQLEKSRLLSDRFSAERPKGSFSTLEIQRTEQGDSAMYLCASGGQLTLLNTEAFFGQGTRLTVV.

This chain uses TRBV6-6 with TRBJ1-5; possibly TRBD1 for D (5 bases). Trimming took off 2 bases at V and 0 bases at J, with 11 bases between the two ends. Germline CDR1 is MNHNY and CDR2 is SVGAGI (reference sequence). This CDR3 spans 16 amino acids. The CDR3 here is CASSYRRGGSNQPQHF. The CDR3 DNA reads TGTGCCAGCAGTTACCGACGCGGGGGTAGCAATCAGCCCCAGCATTTT.

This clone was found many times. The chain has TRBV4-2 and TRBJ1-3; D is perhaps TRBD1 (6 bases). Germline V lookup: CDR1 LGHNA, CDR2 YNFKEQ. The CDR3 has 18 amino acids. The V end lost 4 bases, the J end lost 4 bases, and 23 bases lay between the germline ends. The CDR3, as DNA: TGTGCCAGCAGCCCAAGGGGCCAGGGGTTGGGGTTCGGAAACACCATATATTTT. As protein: CASSPRGQGLGFGNTIYF.